What follows are 25 T cell receptor beta chains derived from one specimen sequenced in a study of blood T cell repertoires in COVID-19. Using immunoSEQ multiplex PCR, the repertoire was profiled, and TCRdb retains in-frame clones only, with some absent. The sample contains approximately 250,000 clones, approximately 89% of which appear only once. Sequencing was done on a sample of PBMCs or T cells enriched from blood (not recorded which). These receptors came from a woman between 40 and 50 years old with acute COVID-19.

This rearrangement joins TRBV10-3 to TRBJ1-1; TRBD1 is a possible D gene (6 bases). The germline V gene has CDR1 ENHRY and CDR2 SYGVKD. This CDR3 spans 11 amino acids. V lost 10 bases, J lost 4 bases, and 10 bases lay in between. CDR3 nucleotide sequence: TGTGCCACCCGGACAGCCACTGAAGCTTTCTTT. Translated, it gives CATRTATEAFF.

The chain couples TRBV6-5 to TRBJ2-5, with 9 bases aligning to TRBD1. The V gene end was trimmed by 4 bases and the J gene end by 5 bases; junction bases not matched to a gene: 2. The CDR3 length is 13 residues. Germline lookup yields CDR1 MNHEY and CDR2 SVGAGI. CDR3 in amino acids: CASSSTGGETQYF. In DNA form, the CDR3 reads TGTGCCAGCAGTTCGACAGGGGGGGAGACCCAGTACTTC.

The chain recombines TRBV27 with TRBJ1-6; D is uncertain. The germline V gene has CDR1 MNHEY and CDR2 SMNVEV (reference sequence). This CDR3 is 11 amino acids long. V was pared by 5 bases and J by 12 bases, with 8 bases between. CDR3 in amino acids: CASSRDRPLHF. CDR3 nucleotides: TGTGCCAGCAGTCGGGATAGACCCCTCCACTTT.

The V gene is TRBV7-8, the J gene TRBJ1-1; a weak D match, TRBD1 (6 bases). Trimming stripped 1 base from V and 5 bases from J, with 14 bases between. CDR3 length: 15 amino acids. Germline CDR1 is SGHVS and CDR2 is FQNEAQ. CDR3 loop: CASSLGGGVGTEAFF. CDR3 in DNA: TGTGCCAGCAGCTTAGGCGGGGGCGTGGGGACTGAAGCTTTCTTT.

The J gene is TRBJ1-1, the V gene TRBV28, with D maybe TRBD1 (6 bases). In germline, CDR1 is MDHEN, CDR2 SYDVKM. Between the trimmed V and J ends, which lost 5 bases and 6 bases, there was a span of 19 bases. The CDR3 covers 15 residues. CDR3: CASSPRGGGSSEAFF. For the CDR3, the DNA is TGTGCCAGCAGTCCCCGGGGAGGGGGAAGCTCTGAAGCTTTCTTT.

The CDR3 DNA reads as TGTGCCAGCAGCTTGCGGACTAGCGGGATGGATACGCAGTATTTT. Translated, it gives CASSLRTSGMDTQYF. The chain uses TRBV5-4 and TRBJ2-3; TRBD2 agrees at 12 bases. V lost 1 base, J lost 6 bases, and 3 bases stayed unmatched. Germline CDR1 and CDR2: SGHNT and YYREEE (reference sequence). The CDR3 spans 15 residues.

The chain links TRBV7-2 to TRBJ1-3, with 7 positions matching TRBD1. The CDR3 is 15 amino acids. The V gene end was trimmed by 4 bases and the J gene end by 4 bases; junction bases not matched to a gene: 7. The germline V gene has CDR1 SGHTA and CDR2 FQGNSA. DNA for the CDR3: TGTGCCAGCAGCTCAGGACAGGCGTCCGGAAACACCATATATTTT. Residues: CASSSGQASGNTIYF. Full variable domain (outside the CDR3, taken from reference TRBV7-2 and TRBJ1-3): GAGVSQSPSNKVTEKGKDVELRCDPISGHTALYWYRQSLGQGLEFLIYFQGNSAPDKSGLPSDRFSAERTGGSVSTLTIQRTQQEDSAVYLCASSSGQASGNTIYFGEGSWLTVV.

The chain recombines TRBV28 with TRBJ1-4; 9 nucleotides agree with TRBD1. CDR1 and CDR2 from the germline V gene are MDHEN and SYDVKM. The CDR3 has 16 amino acids. Trimming at V came to 0 bases and at J to 4 bases, leaving 3 bases not matched to a gene. CDR3 residues: CASSLWSGQGNEKLFF. In DNA form, the CDR3 reads TGTGCCAGCAGTTTATGGTCGGGACAGGGTAATGAAAAACTGTTTTTT.

The sample holds one count of this clone. The chain links TRBV14 to TRBJ1-4; weak D call: TRBD1 (6 bases). Germline V lookup: CDR1 SGHDN, CDR2 FVKESK. Between the trimmed V and J ends, which lost 1 base and 3 bases, there was a span of 9 bases. The CDR3 totals 15 residues. The CDR3 spells CASSQVRTANEKLFF. CDR3 nucleotides: TGTGCCAGCAGCCAAGTCAGGACAGCTAATGAAAAACTGTTTTTT.

V usage is TRBV28 and J usage is TRBJ2-7; the D gene is possibly TRBD2 (6 bases). V dropped 6 bases and J dropped 3 bases, with 12 bases sitting between them. CDR1 MDHEN and CDR2 SYDVKM come from the germline V gene. CDR3 length: 13 amino acids. CDR3 sequence (DNA): TGTGCCAGCAGCTGGGGGGATCGCTACGAGCAGTACTTC. Residues: CASSWGDRYEQYF.

This clone was seen only a few times. This chain joins TRBV24-1 and TRBJ2-3; D is possibly TRBD2 (6 bases). Germline V gives CDR1 KGHDR, CDR2 SFDVKD. V was shortened by 0 bases and J by 4 bases, with 13 bases between the two germline ends. The CDR3 is made up of 16 amino acids. Here the CDR3 reads CATSDLTGVGPDTQYF. The CDR3 DNA is TGTGCCACCAGTGATTTGACGGGAGTGGGACCAGATACGCAGTATTTT.

The gene calls are TRBV29-1 and TRBJ1-6; no clear D gene. Germline V gene data show CDR1 as SQVTM and CDR2 as ANQGSEA. With 7 bases removed from V and 7 bases from J, the gap between germline ends came to 14 bases. This CDR3 region has 13 residues. DNA for the CDR3: TGCAGCGGACGGGAGTCAGACAATTCACCCCTCCACTTT. Translating it yields CSGRESDNSPLHF.

This chain links TRBV15 with TRBJ2-5, with D uncertain. Germline CDR1 reads LNHNV; CDR2 reads YYDKDF (reference sequence). This CDR3 contains 14 residues. V was clipped by 1 base and J by 5 bases, with 11 bases between them. The CDR3 coding sequence is TGTGCCACCAGCAGAGTAATGGGCCTGGAGACCCAGTACTTC. Translation: CATSRVMGLETQYF.

This chain joins TRBV18 and TRBJ2-1; D is possibly TRBD1 (6 bases). The V gene's germline CDR1 is KGHSH and CDR2 LQKENI. The V gene lost 1 base and the J gene lost 6 bases, with 16 bases spanning the gap. This CDR3 comprises 16 residues. The CDR3 DNA is TGTGCCAGCTCACCACAGGTTGCAGGGGTGGTCAATGAGCAGTTCTTC. This encodes CASSPQVAGVVNEQFF.

This clone was observed a handful of times. A junction end diverges from the germline sequence, so it may reflect a read error. CDR3 DNA sequence: TGTGCCAGCAGTGTGGAGGGGACTAGTGAAAAACTGTTTTTT. Amino acid sequence: CASSVEGTSEKLFF. The chain is built from TRBV2 and TRBJ1-4; tentatively, D is TRBD1 (5 bases). CDR3 size: 14 residues. From germline, CDR1 is SNHLY and CDR2 FYNNEI.

The chain employs TRBV10-1 and TRBJ2-6, with 8 bases identical to TRBD1. Unmatched junction bases numbered 8, after V lost 6 bases and J lost 4 bases. Germline assignment: CDR1 WNHNN and CDR2 SYGVQD (reference sequence). CDR3 size: 16 residues. The CDR3 sequence is CASSPAGGRGANVLTF. The CDR3 nucleotides read TGCGCCAGCAGCCCGGCAGGGGGCCGGGGGGCCAACGTCCTGACTTTC.

This chain joins TRBV28 and TRBJ1-1, with TRBD1 matching over 7 bases. Germline loops: CDR1 MDHEN, CDR2 SYDVKM. The J segment lost 1 base and the V segment lost 6 bases, leaving 11 bases of the junction unmatched. This CDR3 contains 16 residues. In DNA form, the CDR3 reads TGTGCCAGCAGCCATCCCGGGACAGCCCCGAACACTGAAGCTTTCTTT. It specifies CASSHPGTAPNTEAFF.

This chain joins TRBV28 and TRBJ2-1; perhaps TRBD1 as D (6 bases). The V end lost 5 bases, the J end lost 0 bases, and 11 bases lay between the germline ends. The CDR3 contains 15 residues. Germline CDR1 reads MDHEN; CDR2 reads SYDVKM. CDR3 DNA: TGTGCCAGCAGTCCCCCCAGGGGCTCCTACAATGAGCAGTTCTTC. It yields the protein CASSPPRGSYNEQFF.

V and J are TRBV19 and TRBJ1-5; 10 bases agree with TRBD1. The trim removed 3 bases at V and 9 bases at J, leaving 5 bases unmatched. The CDR3 loop spans 14 amino acids. Germline-derived CDR1 and CDR2 are LNHDA and SQIVND (reference sequence). Here the CDR3 reads CASSILGQGGPQHF. The CDR3 DNA is TGTGCCAGTAGTATTTTAGGACAGGGGGGGCCCCAGCATTTT.

This chain connects TRBV24-1 to TRBJ2-3, with TRBD2 identical over 8 bases. Trimming cost V 2 bases and J 6 bases; bases outside gene matches: 9. Germline V gene sequence: CDR1 KGHDR, CDR2 SFDVKD. This CDR3 is 16 amino acids long. The CDR3: CATSDSGTRGVDTQYF. The CDR3 DNA follows: TGTGCCACCAGTGATTCGGGGACTAGAGGGGTCGATACGCAGTATTTT.

This rearrangement joins TRBV28 to TRBJ2-3; unclear D gene. V was clipped by 1 base and J by 2 bases, with 7 bases between them. Germline V gene lookup returns CDR1 MDHEN and CDR2 SYDVKM. The CDR3 contains 14 residues. For the CDR3, the DNA is TGTGCCAGCAGTTTATTCCAGGACACAGATACGCAGTATTTT. Translation gives CASSLFQDTDTQYF.

This chain uses TRBV28 with TRBJ1-5, with 9 bases identical to TRBD1. Trimming took 11 bases from V and 3 from J; bases not matched to a gene: 8. Per germline, CDR1 MDHEN and CDR2 SYDVKM. The CDR3 runs 14 residues. CDR3 nucleotide sequence: TGTGCCGGAAAGGGACAGGGTTACAATCAGCCCCAGCATTTT. Protein product: CAGKGQGYNQPQHF.

This chain links TRBV27 with TRBJ2-1, with D possibly matching TRBD2 (7 bases). Trimming pared 5 bases from V and 9 bases from J, leaving 14 bases between. CDR1 and CDR2 (germline): MNHEY, SMNVEV (reference sequence). The CDR3 covers 13 residues. The CDR3 DNA follows: TGTGCCAGCAGTCTAAACAGGGAGGGTGAGCAGTTCTTC. It codes for CASSLNREGEQFF.

The table lists this clone with a count of one. The chain has TRBV7-6 and TRBJ2-1; 7 bases fit TRBD2. CDR1 is SGHVS and CDR2 is FNYEAQ in the germline V gene. This CDR3 has 15 amino acids. Trimming cost V 5 bases and J 2 bases; bases outside gene matches: 6. The CDR3 DNA reads TGTGCCAGCAGCCCTGGGGGGGGTCCCTACAATGAGCAGTTCTTC. Its translation is CASSPGGGPYNEQFF.

The V and J genes are TRBV18 and TRBJ2-7, with TRBD2 identical over 7 bases. This CDR3 comprises 16 residues. The germline V gene encodes CDR1 KGHSH and CDR2 LQKENI. With V trimmed by 0 bases and J by 2 bases, 7 bases remained unmatched. CDR3 nucleotide sequence: TGTGCCAGCTCACCACCGGGGGGGGAAACAACCTACGAGCAGTACTTC. Its translation: CASSPPGGETTYEQYF.